The 10 T cell receptor beta chains given below trace back to one sample, sequenced in a study of vaccination and CD4 T cells after COVID-19. The time point is: late sampling 161 to 241 days after vaccination in a few convalescent patients. Treatment indicated: roughly 10-day PBMC culture with coronavirus spike peptide pools or control peptides (ViraFEST assay). The antigens for these receptors are not known. Sequencing of the DNA from cultured CD4+ T cells was carried out with the Oncomine TCR Beta short-read assay. One entry per CDR3 protein results from TCRdb running MiXCR on the PCR reads. The table includes approximately 24,000 distinct CDR3 sequences, less than 35% detected once. Sequenced here: CD4+ T cells from blood, cultured in vitro, sampled about 7 months after SARS-CoV-2 vaccination. The receptor source for this set is a human donor who had recovered from COVID-19.

This clonotype was seen a handful of times. The CDR3 region has the DNA TGCAGTGCTAGAGATCTGGCGGGAGGGAACACCGGGGAGCTGTTTTTT. It yields the protein CSARDLAGGNTGELFF. This chain joins TRBV20-1 and TRBJ2-2; 8 bases agree with TRBD2. V was clipped by 0 bases and J by 1 base; unmatched bases: 4. The CDR3 covers 16 residues. Germline values: CDR1 DFQATT, CDR2 SNEGSKA (reference sequence).

This clonotype was observed a few times. This chain uses TRBV19 with TRBJ1-5; 7 bases match TRBD1. Losses at the gene ends were 1 base for V and 0 bases for J; bases not matched to a gene: 12. Looked up from germline, CDR1 is LNHDA and CDR2 is SQIVND (reference sequence). This CDR3 comprises 19 residues. CDR3 sequence reads: CASSIGPSGGAASNQPQHF. The CDR3 DNA reads as TGTGCCAGTAGTATAGGACCCTCAGGGGGGGCTGCTAGCAATCAGCCCCAGCATTTT.

V usage is TRBV4-1 and J usage is TRBJ2-3; possibly TRBD2 for D (6 bases). Per germline, CDR1 MGHRA and CDR2 YSYEKL. Trimming left V 2 bases short and J 4 bases short, with 13 bases between. The CDR3 covers 15 residues. The CDR3 nucleotides are TGCGCCAGCAGCCAATTGGGACTGGCGGCAGATACGCAGTATTTT. It yields the protein CASSQLGLAADTQYF.

V is TRBV20-1 and J is TRBJ2-3; no clear D gene. V lost 1 base and J lost 4, with 3 bases in between. The CDR3 extends over 11 amino acids. Germline values: CDR1 DFQATT, CDR2 SNEGSKA (reference sequence). The CDR3 region has the DNA TGCAGTGCTAGAGTCGCAGATACGCAGTATTTT. Protein product: CSARVADTQYF.

This clonotype showed up just a few times. The chain carries TRBV15 and TRBJ1-1; D uncertain. With 5 bases removed from V and 1 base from J, the gap between germline ends came to 8 bases. This CDR3 contains 13 residues. CDR1 LNHNV and CDR2 YYDKDF come from the germline V gene (reference sequence). The CDR3 reads CATSEMENTEAFF. The CDR3 coding sequence is TGTGCCACCAGCGAAATGGAGAACACTGAAGCTTTCTTT.

This chain links TRBV20-1 with TRBJ2-5; 8 bases line up with TRBD1. Germline trimming cut 5 bases from V and 1 base from J; bases unmatched to any gene: 6. This CDR3 region has 14 residues. Germline CDR1 is DFQATT and CDR2 is SNEGSKA (reference sequence). The CDR3 coding sequence is TGCAGTGCTCCCGGACAGGGCGTCCAAGAGACCCAGTACTTC. Translation: CSAPGQGVQETQYF.

Judged by abundance, this clonotype is medium-sized (0.01 to 0.1%). The chain links TRBV24-1 to TRBJ2-5, with D possibly being TRBD2 (5 bases). Trimming took off 3 bases at V and 4 bases at J, with 14 bases between the two ends. The CDR3 loop spans 15 amino acids. Germline CDR1 reads KGHDR; CDR2 reads SFDVKD. CDR3 nucleotides: TGTGCCACCAGTGATCCTGGCTCGGCGGGAGAGACCCAGTACTTC. Translation: CATSDPGSAGETQYF.

This clonotype occurred a few times. The rearrangement joins TRBV6-5 to TRBJ2-6; no clear D gene. With 0 bases removed from V and 3 bases from J, the gap between germline ends came to 3 bases. This CDR3 comprises 14 residues. Germline assignment: CDR1 MNHEY and CDR2 SVGAGI. The DNA for the CDR3 is TGTGCCAGCAGTTACTCGATTGGGGCCAACGTCCTGACTTTC. Its protein is CASSYSIGANVLTF.

This clonotype turned up a few times. This rearrangement joins TRBV20-1 to TRBJ2-1, with D possibly matching TRBD1 (5 bases). The CDR3 length is 14 residues. The V gene's germline CDR1 is DFQATT and CDR2 SNEGSKA (reference sequence). V shed 0 bases and J shed 9 bases, with 15 bases lying between them. The CDR3 DNA reads TGCAGTGCTAGAGATCTCAAGGGGCACCTTGAGCAGTTCTTC. Its protein is CSARDLKGHLEQFF.

This clonotype has more than one count but fewer than ten. The V call is TRBV7-8, the J call TRBJ1-1; no reliable D call. V lost 5 bases, J lost 1 base, and 11 bases lay in between. The CDR3 is made up of 14 amino acids. CDR1 and CDR2 (germline): SGHVS, FQNEAQ. CDR3 sequence: CASSTPAGNTEAFF. The DNA for the CDR3 is TGTGCCAGCAGCACCCCGGCAGGGAACACTGAAGCTTTCTTT.